Presented here are 23 T cell receptor beta chains from one specimen sequenced in a study of blood T cell repertoires in COVID-19. Profiled with immunoSEQ multiplex PCR; TCRdb holds only in-frame clones, not every one. This sample has hundreds of thousands of clones; 65% to 90% occur once, and the top ten carry around 4.7%. Specimen: peripheral blood. The receptors here all came from a woman aged 65 to 85 with acute or convalescent COVID-19.

The chain combines TRBV5-1 with TRBJ2-3; D perhaps matches TRBD1 (7 bases). The germline CDR1 and CDR2 sequences are SGHRS and YFSETQ. Trimming pared 0 bases from V and 2 bases from J, leaving 13 bases between. This CDR3 is built from 16 residues. The CDR3 DNA reads as TGCGCCAGCAGCTTGGGACAGGGAGGTTCCACAGATACGCAGTATTTT. Translating gives CASSLGQGGSTDTQYF.

V gene TRBV6-6 combines with J gene TRBJ1-1, with D uncertain. The CDR3 totals 13 residues. The V and J ends lost 5 bases and 4 bases respectively, with 11 bases between them. Germline CDR1 reads MNHNY; CDR2 reads SVGAGI (reference sequence). CDR3 nucleotides: TGTGCCAGCAGTCTTACCCGGGGCACTGAAGCTTTCTTT. Translated: CASSLTRGTEAFF.

This chain connects TRBV29-1 to TRBJ2-7, with 7 bases matching TRBD2. V shed 4 bases and J 0 bases; nucleotides not matched to a gene: 3. This CDR3 is 13 amino acids long. Germline values: CDR1 SQVTM, CDR2 ANQGSEA. The CDR3 here is CSVGTSLSYEQYF. The DNA for the CDR3 is TGCAGCGTTGGGACTAGTCTCTCCTACGAGCAGTACTTC.

This clone was counted once. The chain has TRBV20-1 and TRBJ2-7; the D is unclear. The CDR3 contains 11 residues. Deletions cut 3 bases from V and 3 bases from J, with 6 bases between. CDR1 is DFQATT, CDR2 SNEGSKA, per germline (reference sequence). The CDR3 spells CSASSSYEQYF. The CDR3 coding sequence is TGCAGTGCTAGTTCCAGCTACGAGCAGTACTTC.

The chain has TRBV7-9 and TRBJ2-1, with D maybe TRBD2 (6 bases). CDR3 length: 14 residues. In germline, CDR1 is SEHNR, CDR2 FQNEAQ (reference sequence). V lost 5 bases to trimming and J lost 5 bases, with 13 bases between them. The CDR3, as DNA: TGTGCCAGCAGCCTCCTAGCGATAAACAATGAGCAGTTCTTC. Protein product: CASSLLAINNEQFF.

The chain has TRBV6-5 and TRBJ2-3, with D perhaps TRBD2 (5 bases). Per germline, CDR1 MNHEY and CDR2 SVGAGI. Trimming removed 10 bases from V and 0 bases from J, with 11 bases in between. This CDR3 is 13 amino acids long. The CDR3: CATEGYSTDTQYF. Written as DNA, the CDR3 is TGTGCCACCGAGGGTTACAGCACAGATACGCAGTATTTT.

The chain has TRBV5-1 and TRBJ2-7; TRBD2 might be the D (5 bases). The CDR3 is 15 residues long. Trimming took off 0 bases at V and 4 bases at J, with 14 bases between the two ends. Germline V lookup: CDR1 SGHRS, CDR2 YFSETQ. The CDR3 region has the DNA TGCGCCAGCAGCTTGGCCGGGGTGGGAAGGTACGAGCAGTACTTC. Protein sequence: CASSLAGVGRYEQYF.

The chain recombines TRBV7-8 with TRBJ1-3; a possible D gene is TRBD1 (5 bases). CDR3 length: 17 residues. Germline loops: CDR1 SGHVS, CDR2 FQNEAQ. Trimming removed 2 bases at V and 2 bases at J, with 16 bases between. In DNA, the CDR3 is TGTGCCAGCAGCTTAAGGAGTATTTCAGGGACTGGAAACACCATATATTTT. Its protein product is CASSLRSISGTGNTIYF.

V gene TRBV6-5 combines with J gene TRBJ2-7, with TRBD1 matching over 10 bases. The V and J ends lost 2 bases and 9 bases, in that order; junction bases with no gene match: 4. The CDR3 is 13 amino acids. CDR1 and CDR2 (germline): MNHEY, SVGAGI. The CDR3 DNA reads as TGTGCCAGCAGTTACCAGGGACAGGGGTCGCAGTACTTC. The encoded protein is CASSYQGQGSQYF.

The V gene is TRBV11-3, the J gene TRBJ1-1, with D unclear. Germline CDR1 is SGHNT and CDR2 is YENEEA. The CDR3 totals 13 residues. Deletions cut 6 bases from V and 6 bases from J, with 14 bases between. DNA of the CDR3: TGTGCCAGCAGTCCGACTAGGGTCGCTGAAGCTTTCTTT. Amino acids: CASSPTRVAEAFF.

The chain uses TRBV5-1 and TRBJ2-7; 10 bases match TRBD1. Trimming took 3 bases from V and 5 from J; bases not matched to a gene: 8. Germline V gene data show CDR1 as SGHRS and CDR2 as YFSETQ. The CDR3 extends over 15 amino acids. CDR3 sequence: CASSSSGTGAHEQYF. Written as DNA, the CDR3 is TGCGCCAGCAGCTCCTCCGGGACAGGGGCCCACGAGCAGTACTTC.

The chain has TRBV5-4 and TRBJ2-1; 8 bases line up with TRBD2. With V trimmed by 2 bases and J by 4 bases, 2 bases remained unmatched. CDR1 is SGHNT and CDR2 is YYREEE in the germline V gene (reference sequence). This CDR3 is 14 amino acids long. The CDR3 region is CASSLAGAYNEQFF. Here the CDR3 DNA reads TGTGCCAGCAGCTTAGCGGGGGCTTACAATGAGCAGTTCTTC. The whole variable domain, filled in from reference TRBV5-4 and TRBJ2-1, reads ETGVTQSPTHLIKTRGQQVTLRCSSQSGHNTVSWYQQALGQGPQFIFQYYREEENGRGNFPPRFSGLQFPNYSSELNVNALELDDSALYLCASSLAGAYNEQFFGPGTRLTVL.

The chain uses TRBV29-1 and TRBJ1-5; the match to TRBD1 covers 9 bases. The CDR3 runs 13 residues. J was trimmed by 6 bases and V by 0 bases; bases with no gene match: 0. Germline-derived CDR1 and CDR2 are SQVTM and ANQGSEA. Written as DNA, the CDR3 is TGCAGCGTTGAAGAGACAGGGGGTCAGCCCCAGCATTTT. Translated: CSVEETGGQPQHF.

In DNA form, the CDR3 reads TGCAGTGCTAGTCGCGACAGGGGGCGGGCTAATGAAAAACTGTTTTTT. Protein sequence: CSASRDRGRANEKLFF. V and J are TRBV20-1 and TRBJ1-4, with 10 positions matching TRBD1. V lost 3 bases, J lost 3 bases, and 7 bases stayed unmatched. The CDR3 covers 16 residues. CDR1 is DFQATT and CDR2 is SNEGSKA in the germline V gene (reference sequence).

The genes are TRBV3-1 (or the pseudogene TRBV3-2) and TRBJ1-2, with D tentatively TRBD1 (6 bases). This CDR3 has 13 residues. Between the trimmed V and J ends, which lost 6 bases and 3 bases, there was a span of 11 bases. The V gene's germline CDR1 is LGHDT and CDR2 YNNKEL (reference sequence). The CDR3 DNA reads as TGTGCCAGCAGACCCTCAGGGGACTATGGCTACACCTTC. This encodes CASRPSGDYGYTF.

The chain uses TRBV28 and TRBJ2-2; D is possibly TRBD2 (5 bases). CDR3 size: 13 residues. CDR1 and CDR2 (germline): MDHEN, SYDVKM. Trimming left V 10 bases short and J 7 bases short, with 16 bases between. The CDR3 coding sequence is TGTGCCACCTATTGGACCGGAGGCGGGGAGCTGTTTTTT. Translated, it gives CATYWTGGGELFF. The full variable domain, rest sourced from reference TRBV28 and TRBJ2-2, is DVKVTQSSRYLVKRTGEKVFLECVQDMDHENMFWYRQDPGLGLRLIYFSYDVKMKEKGDIPEGYSVSREKKERFSLILESASTNQTSMYLCATYWTGGGELFFGEGSRLTVL.

The chain combines TRBV3-1 (or the pseudogene TRBV3-2) with TRBJ1-1; 7 nucleotides align to TRBD1. The CDR3 is made up of 14 amino acids. Germline-derived CDR1 and CDR2 are LGHDT and YNNKEL (reference sequence). After removal of 4 bases from V and 5 bases from J, the junction contained 7 bases not matched to a gene. CDR3 sequence (DNA): TGTGCCAGCAGCCTAAAGGGGGCAGGGACTGAAGCTTTCTTT. Translation: CASSLKGAGTEAFF.

The CDR3 sequence: CASSQGLPSGTGGNTIYF. The CDR3, as DNA: TGCGCCAGCAGCCAGGGATTGCCATCCGGGACAGGGGGAAACACCATATATTTT. J is TRBJ1-3 and V is TRBV4-3; TRBD1 matches at 9 bases. CDR3 size: 18 residues. Germline values: CDR1 LGHNA, CDR2 YSLEER. Losses at the gene ends were 3 bases for V and 4 bases for J; bases not matched to a gene: 13.

The chain carries TRBV6-4 and TRBJ1-2, with TRBD1 as a possible D gene (5 bases). The V and J ends lost 3 bases and 0 bases respectively, with 11 bases between them. CDR1 and CDR2 from the germline V gene are MRHNA and SNTAGT. There are 15 residues in the CDR3. The CDR3, as DNA: TGTGCCAGCAGTGATTCCGCCAGGGCTAACTATGGCTACACCTTC. Translating gives CASSDSARANYGYTF.

The rearrangement uses TRBV6-5 and TRBJ1-1; maybe TRBD1 (6 bases). The V end lost 10 bases, the J end lost 0 bases, and 12 bases lay between the germline ends. The CDR3 has 13 residues. CDR1 is MNHEY, CDR2 SVGAGI, per germline. CDR3 loop: CATQDSLNTEAFF. Written as DNA, the CDR3 is TGTGCCACCCAGGACAGCCTGAACACTGAAGCTTTCTTT.

V usage is TRBV7-2 and J usage is TRBJ1-1; D is undetermined. V lost 1 base and J 1 base, leaving 10 bases between the germline ends. Germline V gene lookup returns CDR1 SGHTA and CDR2 FQGNSA. The CDR3 has 15 amino acids. CDR3 bases: TGTGCCAGCAGCTTAGATGGCCGCGGGAACACTGAAGCTTTCTTT. Its protein product is CASSLDGRGNTEAFF.

The V call is TRBV28, the J call TRBJ2-4; D possibly corresponds to TRBD2 (5 bases). The CDR3 contains 12 residues. V dropped 5 bases and J dropped 6 bases, with 8 bases sitting between them. The germline V gene encodes CDR1 MDHEN and CDR2 SYDVKM. Written as DNA, the CDR3 is TGTGCCAGCAGTCTTACTAGAAACATTCAGTACTTC. It is translated as CASSLTRNIQYF.

CDR3 amino acids: CASSITGGARGNTIYF. CDR3 bases: TGTGCCAGTAGTATTACGGGGGGCGCACGAGGAAACACCATATATTTT. The chain employs TRBV19 and TRBJ1-3; tentatively, D is TRBD1 (6 bases). The germline V gene encodes CDR1 LNHDA and CDR2 SQIVND (reference sequence). Trimming took off 3 bases at V and 4 bases at J, with 16 bases between the two ends. The CDR3 loop spans 16 amino acids.